The 2 T cell receptor beta chains in this list originate from one sample, sequenced in a study of shared clonotypes between healthy human individuals. Assay: immunoSEQ multiplex PCR; the TCRdb copy retains only in-frame clones and omits some. The profile shows over 700,000 clones, 55% to 75% of them singletons. Sequences were obtained from memory CD4+ T cells sorted from blood. As to subset: CD45RA-negative fraction. The receptors stem from a woman aged 25 to 39 in good health.

The V call is TRBV10-2, the J call TRBJ2-7; 8 bases agree with TRBD1. Germline V gene data show CDR1 as WSHSY and CDR2 as SAAADI. The CDR3 contains 14 residues. Trimming removed 6 bases from V and 2 bases from J; junction bases left unmatched: 6. CDR3 residues: CASRYGQGTYEQYF. The CDR3 coding sequence is TGCGCCAGCAGATACGGACAGGGAACCTACGAGCAGTACTTC.

A single count supports this clone. This chain joins TRBV18 and TRBJ2-7; D unclear. Trimming took 2 bases from V and 3 from J, leaving 11 bases between them. This CDR3 region has 14 residues. Germline loops: CDR1 KGHSH, CDR2 LQKENI. The CDR3 protein is CASSPGLMDYEQYF. The CDR3 DNA reads as TGTGCCAGCTCACCAGGGTTGATGGACTACGAGCAGTACTTC.